The 20 T cell receptor beta chains below were found in one sample sequenced in a study of post-analysis software for immune sequencing data. Study results and caveats: TRBV5-6, TRBV5-1 and TRBV20-1 were among roughly 5 TRBV segments more frequent in patients than controls.

Unique molecular identifiers were built into the TCR beta cDNA libraries. TCRdb ran MiXCR on the PCR reads and lists one entry per CDR3 protein. The sample shows about 460,000 distinct CDR3 sequences, roughly 45% of them seen only once. These TCRs are of unknown antigen specificity. Sequenced material: blood. These receptors were collected from a girl under 18 with multiple sclerosis.

As regards this clonotype: A junction end diverges from the germline sequence, so it may reflect a read error. V and J are TRBV9 and TRBJ1-6; 8 nucleotides align to TRBD1. This CDR3 region has 14 residues. Germline CDR1 and CDR2: SGDLS and YYNGEE. CDR3 residues: CASSVATGVSPPHF. DNA for the CDR3: TGTGCCAGCAGCGTAGCGACAGGGGTTTCACCCCCCCACTTT. Full variable domain (outside the CDR3, taken from reference TRBV9 and TRBJ1-6): DSGVTQTPKHLITATGQRVTLRCSPRSGDLSVYWYQQSLDQGLQFLIQYYNGEERAKGNILERFSAQQFPDLHSELNLSSLELGDSALYFCASSVATGVSPPHFGNGTRLTVT.

This chain joins TRBV4-2 and TRBJ2-1; 8 bases are shared with TRBD2. J gave up 0 bases and V 0 bases, and 4 bases lay outside the gene matches. The CDR3 has 17 residues. Germline CDR1 LGHNA, CDR2 YNFKEQ. CDR3 sequence (DNA): TGTGCCAGCAGCCAAGAGTCAAGCGGGAGCTCCTACAATGAGCAGTTCTTC. Amino acids: CASSQESSGSSYNEQFF.

The chain joins TRBV4-3 to TRBJ1-6; 9 nucleotides agree with TRBD1. The CDR3 is 16 amino acids. Trimming at V came to 1 base and at J to 9 bases, leaving 7 bases not matched to a gene. CDR1 is LGHNA, CDR2 YSLEER, per germline. CDR3: CASSQAPGQGASPLHF. CDR3 bases: TGCGCCAGCAGCCAAGCGCCGGGACAGGGCGCTTCACCCCTCCACTTT.

The chain joins TRBV6-5 to TRBJ1-4, with 7 bases that match TRBD1. J was trimmed by 6 bases and V by 4 bases; bases with no gene match: 5. Germline CDR1 MNHEY, CDR2 SVGAGI. The CDR3 contains 14 residues. The CDR3: CASSSGQSYEKLFF. CDR3 sequence (DNA): TGTGCCAGCAGTTCGGGACAGTCTTATGAAAAACTGTTTTTT.

In this sample, this clonotype turned up a few times. The rearrangement joins TRBV27 to TRBJ2-7; the D gene is possibly TRBD2 (6 bases). CDR1 is MNHEY and CDR2 is SMNVEV in the germline V gene (reference sequence). This CDR3 is built from 12 residues. The V and J ends lost 8 bases and 3 bases respectively, with 11 bases between them. Here the CDR3 reads CASRTSSYEQYF. CDR3 nucleotides: TGTGCCAGCCGAACTAGCAGCTACGAGCAGTACTTC.

A word on this clonotype: Germline is not matched at one junction end, which may reflect a read error. The rearrangement joins TRBV7-8 to TRBJ2-1; 11 positions match TRBD2. The CDR3 length is 15 residues. Germline loops: CDR1 SGHVS, CDR2 FQNEAQ. CDR3: CASSLLAGGNKEQFF. CDR3 nucleotides: TGTGCCAGCAGCTTACTAGCGGGAGGCAACAAGGAGCAGTTCTTC.

This clonotype was detected only a few times. The chain combines TRBV5-1 with TRBJ2-7; the D is unclear. The CDR3 has 15 amino acids. Trimming removed 0 bases at V and 3 bases at J, with 13 bases between. Per germline, CDR1 SGHRS and CDR2 YFSETQ. The CDR3 reads CASSLAAGAIYEQYF. CDR3 nucleotide sequence: TGCGCCAGCAGCTTGGCAGCCGGAGCAATCTACGAGCAGTACTTC. Filled out from reference TRBV5-1 and TRBJ2-7, the complete variable domain reads KAGVTQTPRYLIKTRGQQVTLSCSPISGHRSVSWYQQTPGQGLQFLFEYFSETQRNKGNFPGRFSGRQFSNSRSEMNVSTLELGDSALYLCASSLAAGAIYEQYFGPGTRLTVT.

The V and J genes are TRBV9 and TRBJ2-7; 7 nucleotides line up with TRBD2. The CDR3 length is 16 residues. The trim removed 1 base at V and 4 bases at J, leaving 11 bases unmatched. Germline-derived CDR1 and CDR2 are SGDLS and YYNGEE. The CDR3 region has the DNA TGTGCCAGCAGCGTAAGGAGCGGGGCTTCCCTTTACGAGCAGTACTTC. Translation gives CASSVRSGASLYEQYF.

This sequence joins TRBV6-1 and TRBJ2-4; D is perhaps TRBD2 (6 bases). Near its end, the DNA agrees better with TRBJ2-7, so the J call may be wrong. Germline V lookup: CDR1 MNHNS, CDR2 SASEGT. CDR3 size: 14 residues. CDR3 sequence: CASSPGDFTYEQYF. The CDR3 DNA sequence: TGTGCCAGCAGTCCCGGGGACTTTACCTACGAGCAGTACTTC.

This clonotype has more than one count but fewer than ten. This CDR3 is CASSLTLAGGGEQFF. CDR3 sequence (DNA): TGTGCCAGCAGCTTAACGCTAGCGGGAGGGGGTGAGCAGTTCTTC. V gene TRBV7-2 combines with J gene TRBJ2-1; 12 nucleotides line up with TRBD2. J lost 9 bases, V lost 2 bases, and 5 bases had no gene match. The CDR3 contains 15 residues. Germline CDR1 SGHTA, CDR2 FQGNSA.

The rearrangement joins TRBV29-1 to TRBJ2-5; either TRBD1 or TRBD2 may fit D (6 bases each). The closer fit of TRBJ2-1 to the DNA end suggests the J call may be wrong. Germline V gene sequence: CDR1 SQVTM, CDR2 ANQGSEA. This CDR3 region has 13 residues. The CDR3 spells CSVERDTQETQFF. The CDR3 DNA is TGCAGCGTTGAGCGGGACACCCAAGAGACCCAGTTCTTC.

This clonotype was seen only a few times. The V and J genes are TRBV7-6 and TRBJ2-4; D is unclear. The J call may be mistaken, given a closer DNA end match to TRBJ2-7. The CDR3 loop spans 14 amino acids. Per the germline V gene, CDR1 is SGHVS and CDR2 is FNYEAQ. CDR3 loop: CASSLAPPSYEQYF. The DNA of the CDR3 is TGTGCCAGCAGCTTAGCTCCCCCTTCCTACGAGCAGTACTTC.

DNA for the CDR3: TGTGCCAGCAGCTTGGGAAGCGGAGCCGGGGAGCTGTTTTTT. It encodes CASSLGSGAGELFF. The gene calls are TRBV11-2 and TRBJ2-2, with D possibly TRBD2 on 5 matching bases. Germline loops: CDR1 SGHAT, CDR2 FQNNGV. The length of the CDR3 is 14 residues. Trimming left V 3 bases short and J 6 bases short, with 11 bases between.

J is TRBJ2-3 and V is TRBV10-3; TRBD2 aligns across 9 bases. Per germline, CDR1 ENHRY and CDR2 SYGVKD. J gave up 1 base and V 5 bases, and 7 bases lay outside the gene matches. The CDR3 consists of 16 residues. CDR3 nucleotides: TGTGCCATCAGTCCGGGTAGCGGGAGTGGCACAGATACGCAGTATTTT. This encodes CAISPGSGSGTDTQYF.

This chain links TRBV29-1 with TRBJ2-6; 8 positions agree with TRBD2. Germline V gene data show CDR1 as SQVTM and CDR2 as ANQGSEA. Losses at the gene ends were 1 base for V and 0 bases for J; bases not matched to a gene: 8. This CDR3 spans 18 amino acids. The CDR3 loop is CSVEVWLAGSSGANVLTF. In DNA, the CDR3 is TGCAGCGTTGAAGTGTGGCTAGCGGGTAGCTCTGGGGCCAACGTCCTGACTTTC.

Details on this clonotype: Germline and junction disagree at one end, which may indicate a read error. V and J are TRBV5-1 and TRBJ2-4; the match to TRBD2 covers 8 bases. The end of the DNA is better explained by TRBJ2-7, so the J call may be wrong. CDR1 and CDR2 (germline): SGHRS, YFSETQ. CDR3 length: 14 residues. The chain's CDR3 is CAGSLPLADYEQYF. In DNA, the CDR3 is TGCGCCGGCAGCTTACCACTAGCGGACTACGAGCAGTACTTC.

The chain is built from TRBV3-1 and TRBJ1-1, with a possible D match to TRBD1 (5 bases). The CDR3 extends over 14 amino acids. V was cut by 6 bases and J by 1 base, with 12 bases left in between. CDR1 is LGHDT, CDR2 YNNKEL, per germline (reference sequence). The CDR3 is CASSRAGGNTEAFF. CDR3 sequence (DNA): TGTGCCAGCAGTCGCGCCGGGGGGAACACTGAAGCTTTCTTT.

This clonotype was seen a handful of times. The chain is built from TRBV28 and TRBJ2-1, with TRBD2 identical over 8 bases. V shed 5 bases, J shed 3 bases, and the junction held 12 bases outside the gene matches. The CDR3 is 17 amino acids. Germline CDR1 reads MDHEN; CDR2 reads SYDVKM. The CDR3 loop reads CASSITPLAVLYNEQFF. CDR3 in DNA: TGTGCCAGCAGTATCACACCACTAGCGGTTCTCTACAATGAGCAGTTCTTC.

This clonotype has a handful of counts. The chain has TRBV20-1 and TRBJ2-7; 11 nucleotides line up with TRBD2. The CDR3 has 14 amino acids. The trim removed 6 bases at V and 7 bases at J, leaving 11 bases unmatched. Germline lookup yields CDR1 DFQATT and CDR2 SNEGSKA (reference sequence). For the CDR3, the DNA is TGCAGTGCCACCCCCCGGACTAGCGGGTATGAGCAGTACTTC. Protein sequence: CSATPRTSGYEQYF.

The chain recombines TRBV27 with TRBJ2-5; D is possibly TRBD2 (6 bases). V shed 3 bases and J shed 4 bases, with 18 bases lying between them. This CDR3 comprises 16 residues. Germline CDR1 is MNHEY and CDR2 is SMNVEV (reference sequence). CDR3 residues: CASSLGPPGGIETQYF. Written as DNA, the CDR3 is TGTGCCAGCAGTTTGGGCCCGCCTGGGGGGATAGAGACCCAGTACTTC.